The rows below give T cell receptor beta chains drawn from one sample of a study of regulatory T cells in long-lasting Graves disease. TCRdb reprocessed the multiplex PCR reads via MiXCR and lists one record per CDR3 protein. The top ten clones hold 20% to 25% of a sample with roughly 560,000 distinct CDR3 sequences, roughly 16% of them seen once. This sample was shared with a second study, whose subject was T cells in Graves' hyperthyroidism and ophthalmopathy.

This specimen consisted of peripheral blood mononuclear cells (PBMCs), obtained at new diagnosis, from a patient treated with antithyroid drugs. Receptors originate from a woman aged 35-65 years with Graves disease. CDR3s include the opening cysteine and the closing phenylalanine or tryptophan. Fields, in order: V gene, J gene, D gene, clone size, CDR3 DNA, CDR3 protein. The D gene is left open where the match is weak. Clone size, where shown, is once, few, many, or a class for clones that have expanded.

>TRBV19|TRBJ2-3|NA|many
TGTGCCAGTAGTGCCGGGGACCGAAGCACAGATACGCAGTATTTT
CASSAGDRSTDTQYF
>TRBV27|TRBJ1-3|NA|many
TGTGCCAGCAGCACAATCCCTGGAAACACCATATATTTT
CASSTIPGNTIYF
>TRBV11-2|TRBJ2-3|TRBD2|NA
TGTGCCAGCAGTCCTTCTAGCGGGGGGGGGTTCACAGATACGCAGTATTTT
CASSPSSGGGFTDTQYF
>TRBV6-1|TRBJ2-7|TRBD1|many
TGTGCCAGCAGTGTACTCCCCCTGACAGGGCACAGCTCCTACGAGCAGTACTTC
CASSVLPLTGHSSYEQYF
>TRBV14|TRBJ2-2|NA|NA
TGTGCCAGCAGCCAAGTGGCCGGGAGCGGGGAGCTGTTTTTT
CASSQVAGSGELFF
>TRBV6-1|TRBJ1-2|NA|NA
TGTGCCAGCAGAACAGGAGGCTATGGCTACACCTTC
CASRTGGYGYTF
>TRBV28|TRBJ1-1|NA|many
TGTGCCAGCAGTTTACCCCTTGTAAGGACTGAAGCTTTCTTT
CASSLPLVRTEAFF
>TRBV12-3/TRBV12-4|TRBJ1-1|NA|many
TGTGCCAGCAGCTTAAACTCGAACACTGAAGCTTTCTTT
CASSLNSNTEAFF
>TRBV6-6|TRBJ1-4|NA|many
TGTGCCAGCAGTTACTCGAGAGGCAGGGGAGGGAAACTGTTTTTT
CASSYSRGRGGKLFF
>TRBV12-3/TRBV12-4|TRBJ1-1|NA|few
TGTGCCAGCAGTTTAAGACCGTCAGAAGCTTTCTTT
CASSLRPSEAFF
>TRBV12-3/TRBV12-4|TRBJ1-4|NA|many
TGTGCCAGCAGCTTAGACAGGAGGGGTGAAAAACTGTTTTTT
CASSLDRRGEKLFF
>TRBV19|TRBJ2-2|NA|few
TGTGCCAGTAGTAACCCGTGGAGCGGTCCCACCGGGGAGCTGTTTTTT
CASSNPWSGPTGELFF
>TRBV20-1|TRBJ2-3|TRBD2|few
TGCAGTGCCACAGCGGGGGGGCCAGATACGCAGTATTTT
CSATAGGPDTQYF
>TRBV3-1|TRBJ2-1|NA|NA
TGTGCCAGCAGCCTTTGGGCTAGCCAGAATGAGCAGTTCTTC
CASSLWASQNEQFF
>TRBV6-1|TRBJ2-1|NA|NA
TGTGCCAGCAGTGAAGTAGGTCTAGTTGTTCAGTTCTTC
CASSEVGLVVQFF
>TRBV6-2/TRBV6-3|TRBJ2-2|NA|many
TGTGCCAGCAGTTACTCAACCCCTCAGTGGTCGAACACCGGGGAGCTGTTTTTT
CASSYSTPQWSNTGELFF
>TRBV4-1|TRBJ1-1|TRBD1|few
TGCGCCAGCAGCCAAGCTGGACAGGGTGGTGAAGCTTTCTTT
CASSQAGQGGEAFF
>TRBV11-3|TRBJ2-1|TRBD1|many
TGTGCCAGCAGGACAGGGACCAATGAGCAGTTCTTC
CASRTGTNEQFF
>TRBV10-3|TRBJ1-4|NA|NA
TGTGCCACCCTCCCGGGGAGGGGTGAAAAACTGTTTTTT
CATLPGRGEKLFF
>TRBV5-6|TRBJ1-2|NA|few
TGTGCCAGCAGCTTGCCGCTACGCAACTATGGCTACACCTTC
CASSLPLRNYGYTF
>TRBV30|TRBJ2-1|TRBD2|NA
TGTGCCTGGCGGGGGGGGCCCCTCAATGAGCAGTTCTTC
CAWRGGPLNEQFF
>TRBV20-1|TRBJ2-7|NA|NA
TGCAGTGCCCGCCCATGGGCCGGCTCCTACGAGCAGTACTTC
CSARPWAGSYEQYF
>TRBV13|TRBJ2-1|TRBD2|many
TGTGCCAGCAGCTTAGGGACTAGCGGGGGTAATGAGCAGTTCTTC
CASSLGTSGGNEQFF
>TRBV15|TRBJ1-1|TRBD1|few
TGTGCCACCAGCAGAGGGGACAGGGCCACTGAAGCTTTCTTT
CATSRGDRATEAFF
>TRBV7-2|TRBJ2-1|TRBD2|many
TGTGCCAGCAGCTTAGTCGCGGCTAGCGGTTACAATGAGCAGTTCTTC
CASSLVAASGYNEQFF
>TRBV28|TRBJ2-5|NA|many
TGTGCCAGCAGCCTCGGGGGACAAGAGACCCAGTACTTC
CASSLGGQETQYF
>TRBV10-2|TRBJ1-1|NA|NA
TGCGCCACCGCGCCGGGGTCGACTGAAGCTTTCTTT
CATAPGSTEAFF
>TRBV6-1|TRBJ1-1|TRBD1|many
TGTGCCAGCAAAGGACAGGGCTTAAGGACTGAAGCTTTCTTT
CASKGQGLRTEAFF
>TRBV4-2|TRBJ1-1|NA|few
TGTGCCAGCAGCCAAGATGATAGGGGCGGTACCACTGAAGCTTTCTTT
CASSQDDRGGTTEAFF
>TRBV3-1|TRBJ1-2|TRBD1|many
TGTGCCAGCAGCCACCGACAGGGGAAAGGTGGCTACACCTTC
CASSHRQGKGGYTF
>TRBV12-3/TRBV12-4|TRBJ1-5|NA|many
TGTGCCAGCAGTTCGGACTGGGGATATCAGCCCCAGCATTTT
CASSSDWGYQPQHF
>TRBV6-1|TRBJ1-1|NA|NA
TGTGCCAGCACCCCGTCAGGGACCACTGAAGCTTTCTTT
CASTPSGTTEAFF
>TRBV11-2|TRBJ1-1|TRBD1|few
TGTGCCAGCAGCTCCAACAGGGGCCTGAACACTGAAGCTTTCTTT
CASSSNRGLNTEAFF
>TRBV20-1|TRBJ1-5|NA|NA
TGCAGTGCTGGAGAGGGAGCTGGGCAGCCCCAGCATTTT
CSAGEGAGQPQHF
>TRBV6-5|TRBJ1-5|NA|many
TGTGCCAGCAGTTACGGCAGCAATCAGCCCCAGCATTTT
CASSYGSNQPQHF
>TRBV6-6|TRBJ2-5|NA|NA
TGTGCCAGCAGTTACTCGAGGACATACCAAGAGACCCAGTACTTC
CASSYSRTYQETQYF
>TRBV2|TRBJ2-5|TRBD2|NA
TGTGCCCTAAATATTTTGCGGGGGGAAGAGACCCAGTACTTC
CALNILRGEETQYF
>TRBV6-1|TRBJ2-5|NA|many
TGTGCCAGCAGTGGATGGAGTGGTGACAGGGAGGCCCAGTACTTC
CASSGWSGDREAQYF
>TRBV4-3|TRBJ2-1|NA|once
TGCGCCAGCAGCCAAGATCGCAGTTACAATGAGCAGTCCTTC
CASSQDRSYNEQSF
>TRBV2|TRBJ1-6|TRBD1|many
TGTGCCAGCAGCTCCGGGACAGTTAATTCACCCCTCCACTTT
CASSSGTVNSPLHF
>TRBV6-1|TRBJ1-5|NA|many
TGTGCCAGCAGCATACTGGGGGAGCGACAGCCCCAGCATTTT
CASSILGERQPQHF
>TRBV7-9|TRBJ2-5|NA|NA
TGTGCCAGCAGTCTCTCTAGTTGGGTGTTTAAAGAGACCCAGTACTTC
CASSLSSWVFKETQYF
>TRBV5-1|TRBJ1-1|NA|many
TGCGCCAGCAGCTTGGCCCTACCTCCCGGGGAGGGTGAAGCTTTCTTT
CASSLALPPGEGEAFF
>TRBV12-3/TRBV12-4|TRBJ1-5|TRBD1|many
TGTGCCAGCAACCTGGGACAGGGTGGCAATCAGCCCCAGCATTTT
CASNLGQGGNQPQHF
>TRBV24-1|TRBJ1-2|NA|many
TGTGCCACCAGTGATTCTAACAACTATGGCTACACCTTC
CATSDSNNYGYTF